This entry is about one TCR beta chain. The repertoire was sequenced with immunoSEQ multiplex PCR; TCRdb's copy has only in-frame clones and lacks some. The top ten hold nearly 5% of the sample, which has 150,000 to 200,000 clones, 88% seen once. CDR1 SNHLY and CDR2 FYNNEI come from the germline V gene. This CDR3 has 15 amino acids. Trimming left V 6 bases short and J 7 bases short, with 19 bases between. This entry is derived from a study of control samples from healthy donors and cancer patients. Sequenced sample: blood. This clonotype was sampled from a woman aged 25 to 39 in good health. This chain connects TRBV2 to TRBJ2-1; D is perhaps TRBD1 (6 bases). CDR3 sequence reads: CASREPGTLRNEQFF. CDR3 in DNA: TGTGCCAGCAGGGAACCCGGGACACTCAGAAATGAGCAGTTCTTC.